Each of the 19 T cell receptor beta chains below was sequenced from the same sample in a study of cytomegalovirus exposure and HLA in healthy donors. PCR involved 60 Vbeta and 13 Jbeta primers. Measured with immunoSEQ multiplex PCR; TCRdb has only the in-frame clones, and not every one. The table lists 150,000 to 200,000 clones, around three quarters of them singletons, with 2.5% to 3.5% in the top ten. Sequencing was performed on PBMCs. Receptors were obtained from a woman between 35 and 50 years old in good health and CMV-seronegative.

The chain is built from TRBV4-1 and TRBJ1-2, with TRBD1 matching over 8 bases. Germline-derived CDR1 and CDR2 are MGHRA and YSYEKL. J lost 6 bases, V lost 3 bases, and 9 bases had no gene match. CDR3 length: 15 residues. CDR3 nucleotides: TGCGCCAGCAGCCAGCCGAACAGGGGGACGGATGGCTACACCTTC. Residues: CASSQPNRGTDGYTF.

The chain joins TRBV7-9 to TRBJ2-7, with a tentative D call TRBD1 (6 bases). The ends were cut back, 5 bases at V and 2 bases at J, with 16 bases in the middle. The length of the CDR3 is 15 residues. CDR1 SEHNR and CDR2 FQNEAQ come from the germline V gene (reference sequence). CDR3 protein: CASSRRAGDPYEQYF. The CDR3 nucleotides are TGTGCCAGCAGCCGCCGGGCAGGGGACCCCTACGAGCAGTACTTC.

The gene calls are TRBV2 and TRBJ2-5, with 13 positions matching TRBD2. CDR3 length equals 17 residues. Trimming cost V 1 base and J 5 bases; bases outside gene matches: 7. The germline V gene has CDR1 SNHLY and CDR2 FYNNEI. CDR3 amino acids: CASSEVTSGGARETQYF. DNA of the CDR3: TGTGCCAGCAGTGAAGTTACTAGCGGGGGGGCTCGGGAGACCCAGTACTTC.

This chain joins TRBV12-5 and TRBJ1-1; no firm D call. Trimming stripped 1 base from V and 5 bases from J, with 8 bases between. Germline V gene data show CDR1 as LGHNT and CDR2 as FRNRAP. The CDR3 length is 13 residues. This chain's CDR3 is CASGLDGLTEAFF. The CDR3 nucleotides are TGTGCTAGTGGTTTGGACGGGTTGACTGAAGCTTTCTTT.

This chain links TRBV7-8 with TRBJ1-5; D might be TRBD1 (5 bases). CDR3 length equals 12 residues. The V and J ends lost 1 base and 7 bases respectively, with 5 bases between them. Looked up from germline, CDR1 is SGHVS and CDR2 is FQNEAQ. For the CDR3, the DNA is TGTGCCAGCAGCTTAGAGGGGCAGCCCCAGCATTTT. This translates into CASSLEGQPQHF. Variable domain in full (rest from reference TRBV7-8 and TRBJ1-5): GAGVSQSPRYKVAKRGQDVALRCDPISGHVSLFWYQQALGQGPEFLTYFQNEAQLDKSGLPSDRFFAERPEGSVSTLKIQRTQQEDSAVYLCASSLEGQPQHFGDGTRLSIL.

V and J are TRBV5-1 and TRBJ2-7; D might be TRBD1 (6 bases). Germline V CDR1 and CDR2: SGHRS, YFSETQ. The CDR3 sequence is 15 residues long. The V end lost 4 bases, the J end lost 1 base, and 15 bases lay between the germline ends. This chain's CDR3 is CASSVGQMSSYEQYF. Here the CDR3 DNA reads TGCGCCAGCAGCGTCGGACAGATGTCGTCCTACGAGCAGTACTTC. The full variable domain, in which reference TRBV5-1 and TRBJ2-7 provide the parts outside the CDR3, is KAGVTQTPRYLIKTRGQQVTLSCSPISGHRSVSWYQQTPGQGLQFLFEYFSETQRNKGNFPGRFSGRQFSNSRSEMNVSTLELGDSALYLCASSVGQMSSYEQYFGPGTRLTVT.

The chain is built from TRBV7-2 and TRBJ2-3, with TRBD2 matching 14 bases. Germline trimming cut 5 bases from V and 7 bases from J; bases unmatched to any gene: 8. The germline CDR1 and CDR2 sequences are SGHTA and FQGNSA. This CDR3 has 16 amino acids. CDR3 sequence reads: CASSPRLAGGPHTQYF. DNA of the CDR3: TGTGCCAGCAGCCCTCGACTAGCGGGGGGGCCCCATACGCAGTATTTT.

The V call is TRBV5-4, the J call TRBJ1-6, with no clear D. In germline, CDR1 is SGHNT, CDR2 YYREEE (reference sequence). The CDR3 consists of 15 residues. Trimming took 2 bases from V and 5 from J, leaving 11 bases between them. Here the CDR3 DNA reads TGTGCCAGCAGCTTTGCCTCGGGGAATAATTCACCCCTCCACTTT. Its protein is CASSFASGNNSPLHF.

This CDR3 is CASSHRVGTEAFF. Written as DNA, the CDR3 is TGTGCCAGCAGCCACAGGGTGGGCACTGAAGCTTTCTTT. V and J are TRBV6-4 and TRBJ1-1, with D possibly TRBD1 on 6 matching bases. Germline V lookup: CDR1 MRHNA, CDR2 SNTAGT. This CDR3 has 13 residues. Trimming stripped 6 bases from V and 4 bases from J, with 12 bases between.

V gene TRBV4-2 combines with J gene TRBJ2-7, with 9 bases aligning to TRBD1. Germline CDR1 is LGHNA and CDR2 is YNFKEQ. The CDR3 is 15 amino acids. With 3 bases clipped from V and 6 bases from J, the junction kept 9 bases outside the gene matches. The CDR3 DNA sequence: TGTGCCAGCAGCCAGGAAGGACAGGGGAATCTCGAGCAGTACTTC. As protein: CASSQEGQGNLEQYF.

This sequence joins TRBV19 and TRBJ1-5; 8 nucleotides line up with TRBD1. V lost 7 bases and J lost 6; bases outside the gene matches: 11. The CDR3 is 15 residues long. The germline CDR1 and CDR2 sequences are LNHDA and SQIVND (reference sequence). The CDR3 sequence is CASNRRQGNTQPQHF. CDR3 in DNA: TGTGCCAGTAATAGGAGACAGGGGAACACTCAGCCCCAGCATTTT. Supplemented by reference TRBV19 and TRBJ1-5, the full variable domain reads DGGITQSPKYLFRKEGQNVTLSCEQNLNHDAMYWYRQDPGQGLRLIYYSQIVNDFQKGDIAEGYSVSREKKESFPLTVTSAQKNPTAFYLCASNRRQGNTQPQHFGDGTRLSIL.

The chain is built from TRBV6-1 and TRBJ2-1; 9 positions agree with TRBD1. The V gene's germline CDR1 is MNHNS and CDR2 SASEGT. Trimming at V came to 6 bases and at J to 7 bases, leaving 10 bases not matched to a gene. This CDR3 has 15 amino acids. Here the CDR3 DNA reads TGTGCCAGCAGGCGACAGGGGGGCCCTGCTAATGAGCAGTTCTTC. Its translation: CASRRQGGPANEQFF.

The gene calls are TRBV5-1 and TRBJ2-5, with a tentative D call TRBD2 (5 bases). The end of the DNA fits TRBJ2-7 better, so the J call may be wrong. CDR1 SGHRS and CDR2 YFSETQ come from the germline V gene. CDR3 length: 15 residues. CDR3 nucleotides: TGCGCCAGCAGCTTGGGGGCTAGCCTCTCCTACGAGCAGTACTTC. Its protein product is CASSLGASLSYEQYF.

The chain is built from TRBV7-6 and TRBJ1-5; a weak D match, TRBD1 (6 bases). CDR3 length: 15 residues. From germline, CDR1 is SGHVS and CDR2 FNYEAQ. V lost 1 base and J lost 7, with 14 bases in between. CDR3 region: CASSLGDRQDQPQHF. The CDR3, as DNA: TGTGCCAGCAGCTTAGGTGACAGGCAGGACCAGCCCCAGCATTTT.

V is TRBV5-1 and J is TRBJ2-7; D might be TRBD1 (6 bases). CDR3 size: 15 residues. The V end lost 5 bases, the J end lost 0 bases, and 15 bases lay between the germline ends. The germline CDR1 and CDR2 sequences are SGHRS and YFSETQ. The CDR3 here is CASRRTDQSSYEQYF. The CDR3 DNA sequence: TGCGCCAGCAGAAGGACAGACCAAAGCTCCTACGAGCAGTACTTC.

About this clone: Sequence at one end of the junction differs from germline and may be a read error. V gene TRBV7-9 combines with J gene TRBJ2-7; possibly TRBD2 for D (7 bases). Germline V gene data show CDR1 as SEHNR and CDR2 as FQNEAQ (reference sequence). The CDR3 spans 16 residues. CDR3 amino acids: CSSSLAEGGGSYEQYF. The DNA for the CDR3 is TGTTCCAGCAGCTTAGCGGAGGGAGGGGGCTCCTACGAGCAGTACTTC.

The chain uses TRBV7-9 and TRBJ2-3; D is unclear. Germline lookup yields CDR1 SEHNR and CDR2 FQNEAQ (reference sequence). V lost 1 base, J lost 4 bases, and 3 bases lay in between. The CDR3 is 12 amino acids. The chain's CDR3 is CASSLVADTQYF. The DNA for the CDR3 is TGTGCCAGCAGCTTAGTCGCAGATACGCAGTATTTT.

J is TRBJ1-5 and V is TRBV6-5; 7 bases are a match to TRBD1. The junction had 6 bases not matched to a gene; V was cut back by 6 bases and J by 4 bases. CDR3 size: 14 residues. The germline V gene has CDR1 MNHEY and CDR2 SVGAGI. This chain's CDR3 is CASRATGKNQPQHF. Here the CDR3 DNA reads TGTGCCAGCAGGGCGACAGGGAAAAATCAGCCCCAGCATTTT.

The chain couples TRBV9 to TRBJ2-1; 15 bases agree with TRBD2. Germline CDR1 and CDR2: SGDLS and YYNGEE. Trimming at V came to 4 bases and at J to 9 bases, leaving 8 bases not matched to a gene. This CDR3 spans 16 amino acids. The DNA of the CDR3 is TGTGCCAGCAGCTTAAGGACTAGCGGGGGGGCCAGTGAGCAGTTCTTC. As protein: CASSLRTSGGASEQFF.